This T cell receptor beta chain appears in the sequencing data of a study of CD8 T cells in Susac syndrome. The CDR3 is 15 amino acids. J gave up 6 bases and V 1 base, and 3 bases lay outside the gene matches. Per the germline V gene, CDR1 is KGHSH and CDR2 is LQKENI. Reverse transcription of roughly 0.5 to 1 ug RNA was performed with random hexamers. Coverage of TCR beta CDR3 amplification by immunoSEQ multiplex PCR extended to 54 Vbeta and 13 Jbeta. In TCRdb, the immunoSEQ multiplex PCR reads were re-called with MiXCR into one record per CDR3 protein. The sample includes 200,000 to 250,000 distinct CDR3 sequences, 90% to 95% of them seen just once. FACS enriched CD8+ TEMRA cells, while bulk CD8+ and CD4+ were negatively isolated.

The TCR originated in a human donor with multiple sclerosis. This chain connects TRBV18 to TRBJ1-3; TRBD1 matches at 10 bases. Source material: CD8+ T cells from PBMCs. The CDR3 sequence: CASSPRDRGENTIYF. The CDR3 DNA reads TGTGCCAGCTCACCACGGGACAGGGGAGAAAACACCATATATTTT.